This TCR beta chain was documented in a study of identical twins. MiXCR, applied by TCRdb to the 5' RACE reads, yields one record per CDR3 protein. Here the sample spans some 240,000 distinct CDR3 sequences, 8% to 11% being singletons. From germline, CDR1 is DFQATT and CDR2 SNEGSKA (reference sequence). The CDR3 has 14 amino acids. V lost 2 bases and J 2 bases, leaving 9 bases between the germline ends. This TCR was sampled from a man aged 50 or older in good health. The sample taken for sequencing was memory T cells sorted from blood. V and J are TRBV20-1 and TRBJ2-2; possible D gene TRBD2, 6 bases. CDR3 sequence reads: CSARRRGNTGELFF. In nucleotides, the CDR3 is TGCAGTGCTAGAAGGCGGGGAAACACCGGGGAGCTGTTTTTT.